Listed here are 4 T cell receptor beta chains from one sample, sequenced in a study of cytomegalovirus exposure and HLA in healthy donors. Measured with immunoSEQ multiplex PCR; TCRdb has only the in-frame clones, and not every one. The table includes over 60,000 clones, under 96% detected once. The sequenced sample was PBMCs. The receptors originated from a woman under 30 in good health and CMV-seropositive.

This chain joins TRBV7-6 and TRBJ2-4; 7 bases map to TRBD2. Losses at the gene ends were 4 bases for V and 9 bases for J; bases not matched to a gene: 9. CDR1 SGHVS and CDR2 FNYEAQ come from the germline V gene. CDR3 length: 14 residues. The DNA of the CDR3 is TGTGCCAGCAGCTCCGGGACTAACTTGGGCATTCAGTACTTC. This translates into CASSSGTNLGIQYF.

The rearrangement joins TRBV5-1 to TRBJ2-3; D gene uncertain. Germline V CDR1 and CDR2: SGHRS, YFSETQ. V was shortened by 4 bases and J by 6 bases, with 12 bases between the two germline ends. The CDR3 length is 13 residues. CDR3 in DNA: TGCGCCAGCAGCCGCAACAGAGCCGATACGCAGTATTTT. Residues: CASSRNRADTQYF.

The chain couples TRBV6-6 to TRBJ2-7; TRBD2 matches 11 bases. CDR1 and CDR2 (germline): MNHNY, SVGAGI (reference sequence). J lost 5 bases, V lost 4 bases, and 7 bases had no gene match. This CDR3 spans 15 amino acids. DNA for the CDR3: TGTGCCAGCAGTTTAACTAGCGGGAGTAGCGACGAGCAGTACTTC. Translating it yields CASSLTSGSSDEQYF.

The chain links TRBV4-3 to TRBJ1-1; D gene unclear. Trimming removed 0 bases at V and 5 bases at J, with 10 bases between. Germline loops: CDR1 LGHNA, CDR2 YSLEER. CDR3 length: 14 residues. This chain's CDR3 is CASSQDGVGTEAFF. The DNA of the CDR3 is TGCGCCAGCAGCCAAGACGGGGTGGGGACTGAAGCTTTCTTT.